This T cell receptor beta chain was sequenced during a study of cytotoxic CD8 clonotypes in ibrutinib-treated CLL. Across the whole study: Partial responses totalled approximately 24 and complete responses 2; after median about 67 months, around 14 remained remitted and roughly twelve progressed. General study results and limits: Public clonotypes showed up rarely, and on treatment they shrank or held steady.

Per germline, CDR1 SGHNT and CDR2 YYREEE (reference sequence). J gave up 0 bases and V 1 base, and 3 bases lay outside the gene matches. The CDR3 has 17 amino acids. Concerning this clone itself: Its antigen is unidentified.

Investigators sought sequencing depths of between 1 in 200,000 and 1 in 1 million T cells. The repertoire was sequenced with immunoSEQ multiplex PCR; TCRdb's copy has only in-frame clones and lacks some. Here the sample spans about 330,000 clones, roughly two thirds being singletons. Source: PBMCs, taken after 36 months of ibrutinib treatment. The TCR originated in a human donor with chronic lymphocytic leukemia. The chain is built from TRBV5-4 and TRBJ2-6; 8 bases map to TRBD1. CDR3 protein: CASSLSGQGSGANVLTF. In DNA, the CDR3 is TGTGCCAGCAGCTTGAGTGGACAGGGCTCTGGGGCCAACGTCCTGACTTTC.